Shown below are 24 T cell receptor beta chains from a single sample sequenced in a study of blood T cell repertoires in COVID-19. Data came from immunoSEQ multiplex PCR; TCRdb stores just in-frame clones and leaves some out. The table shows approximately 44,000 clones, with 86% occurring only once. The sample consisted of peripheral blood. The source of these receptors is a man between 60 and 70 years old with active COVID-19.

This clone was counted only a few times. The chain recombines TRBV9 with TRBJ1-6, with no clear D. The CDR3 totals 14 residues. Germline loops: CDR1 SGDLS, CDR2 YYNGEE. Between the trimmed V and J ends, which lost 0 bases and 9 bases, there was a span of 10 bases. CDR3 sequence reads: CASSVGGEGSPLHF. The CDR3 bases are TGTGCCAGCAGCGTAGGGGGAGAAGGTTCACCCCTCCACTTT.

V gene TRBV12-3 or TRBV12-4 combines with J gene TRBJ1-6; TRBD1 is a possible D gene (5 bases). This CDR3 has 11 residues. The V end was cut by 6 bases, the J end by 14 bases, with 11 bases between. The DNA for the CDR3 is TGTGCCAGCAGGGCGGGGGGGTCCCTCCACTTT. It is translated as CASRAGGSLHF.

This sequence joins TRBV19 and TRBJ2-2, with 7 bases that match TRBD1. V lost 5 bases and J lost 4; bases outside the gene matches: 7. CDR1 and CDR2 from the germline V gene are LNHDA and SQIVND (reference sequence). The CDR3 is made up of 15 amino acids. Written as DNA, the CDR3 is TGTGCCAGTAGTGTCCTACAGGGGACCACCGGGGAGCTGTTTTTT. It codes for CASSVLQGTTGELFF. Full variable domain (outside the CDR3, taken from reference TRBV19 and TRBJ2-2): DGGITQSPKYLFRKEGQNVTLSCEQNLNHDAMYWYRQDPGQGLRLIYYSQIVNDFQKGDIAEGYSVSREKKESFPLTVTSAQKNPTAFYLCASSVLQGTTGELFFGEGSRLTVL.

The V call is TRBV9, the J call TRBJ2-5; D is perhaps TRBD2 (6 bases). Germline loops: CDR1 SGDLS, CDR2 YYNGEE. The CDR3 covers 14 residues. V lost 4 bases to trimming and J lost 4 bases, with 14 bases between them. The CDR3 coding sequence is TGTGCCAGCAGCCCCAGACCGGGAGCAGAGACCCAGTACTTC. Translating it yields CASSPRPGAETQYF.

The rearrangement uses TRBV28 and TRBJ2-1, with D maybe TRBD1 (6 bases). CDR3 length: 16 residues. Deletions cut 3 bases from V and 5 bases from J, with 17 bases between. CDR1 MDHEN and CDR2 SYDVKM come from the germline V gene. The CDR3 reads CASSFSPGTGNNEQFF. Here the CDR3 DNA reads TGTGCCAGCAGTTTCTCGCCCGGAACAGGGAACAATGAGCAGTTCTTC.

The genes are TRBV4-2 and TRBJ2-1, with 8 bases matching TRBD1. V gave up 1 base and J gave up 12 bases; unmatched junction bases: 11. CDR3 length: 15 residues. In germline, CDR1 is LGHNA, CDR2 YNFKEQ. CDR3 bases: TGTGCCAGCAGCCAAGGTCTAGGGACAGGAGATGGGCAGTTCTTC. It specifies CASSQGLGTGDGQFF.

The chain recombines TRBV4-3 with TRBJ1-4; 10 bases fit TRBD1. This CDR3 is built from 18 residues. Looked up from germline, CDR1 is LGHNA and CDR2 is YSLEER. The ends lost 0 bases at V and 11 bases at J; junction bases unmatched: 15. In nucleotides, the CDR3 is TGCGCCAGCAGCCAAGAAAGTTTAATGTTCGACAGGGGGCGTAAACTGTTTTTT. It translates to CASSQESLMFDRGRKLFF.

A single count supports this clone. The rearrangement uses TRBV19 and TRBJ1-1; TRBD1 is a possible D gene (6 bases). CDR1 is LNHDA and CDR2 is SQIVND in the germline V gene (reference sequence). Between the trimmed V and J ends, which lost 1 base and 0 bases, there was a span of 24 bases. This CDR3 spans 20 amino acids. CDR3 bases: TGTGCCAGTAGTATAGGGATCGTACAGGGTCGGGGAATCGTGAACACTGAAGCTTTCTTT. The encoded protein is CASSIGIVQGRGIVNTEAFF.

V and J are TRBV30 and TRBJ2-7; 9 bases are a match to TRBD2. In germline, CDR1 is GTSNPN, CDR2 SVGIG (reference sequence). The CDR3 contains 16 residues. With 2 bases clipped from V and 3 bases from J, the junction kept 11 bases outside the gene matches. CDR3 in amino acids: CAWSPNIVAGVYEQYF. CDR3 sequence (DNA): TGTGCCTGGAGTCCGAATATCGTAGCGGGAGTCTACGAGCAGTACTTC.

The CDR3 DNA reads as TGTGCCAGCAGCTTCCGGGACAGGGGAGCCTACGAGCAGTACTTC. Translated, it gives CASSFRDRGAYEQYF. V usage is TRBV5-4 and J usage is TRBJ2-7; 10 bases are shared with TRBD1. Unmatched junction bases numbered 4, after V lost 2 bases and J lost 2 bases. The CDR3 extends over 15 amino acids. CDR1 and CDR2 (germline): SGHNT, YYREEE (reference sequence).

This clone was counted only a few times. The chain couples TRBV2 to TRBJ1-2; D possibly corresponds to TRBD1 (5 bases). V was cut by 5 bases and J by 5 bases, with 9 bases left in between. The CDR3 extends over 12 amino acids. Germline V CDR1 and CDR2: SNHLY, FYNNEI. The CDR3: CASSLGGYGYTF. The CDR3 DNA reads TGTGCCAGCAGTTTGGGGGGGTATGGCTACACCTTC.

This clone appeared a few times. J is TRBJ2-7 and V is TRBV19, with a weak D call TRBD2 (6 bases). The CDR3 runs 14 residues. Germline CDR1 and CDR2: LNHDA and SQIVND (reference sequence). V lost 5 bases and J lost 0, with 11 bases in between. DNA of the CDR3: TGTGCCAGTAGTGCGGGAACGAGCTCCTACGAGCAGTACTTC. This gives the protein CASSAGTSSYEQYF.

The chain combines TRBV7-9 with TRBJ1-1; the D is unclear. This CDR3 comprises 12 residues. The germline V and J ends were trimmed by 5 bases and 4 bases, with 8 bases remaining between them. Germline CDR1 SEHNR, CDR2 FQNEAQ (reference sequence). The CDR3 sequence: CASSNGFTEAFF. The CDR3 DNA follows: TGTGCCAGCAGCAACGGGTTCACTGAAGCTTTCTTT.

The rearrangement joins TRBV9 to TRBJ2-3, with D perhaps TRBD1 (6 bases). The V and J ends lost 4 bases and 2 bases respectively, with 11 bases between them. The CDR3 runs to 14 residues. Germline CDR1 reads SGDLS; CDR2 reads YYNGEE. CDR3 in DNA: TGTGCCAGCAGCAAACAGGGCAACACAGATACGCAGTATTTT. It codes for CASSKQGNTDTQYF.

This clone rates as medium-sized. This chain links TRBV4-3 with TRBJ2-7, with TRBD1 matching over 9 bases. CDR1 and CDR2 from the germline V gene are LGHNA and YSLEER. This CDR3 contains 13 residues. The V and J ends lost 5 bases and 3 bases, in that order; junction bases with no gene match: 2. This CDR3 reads CASSGTGSYEQYF. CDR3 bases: TGCGCCAGCAGCGGGACAGGGAGCTACGAGCAGTACTTC.

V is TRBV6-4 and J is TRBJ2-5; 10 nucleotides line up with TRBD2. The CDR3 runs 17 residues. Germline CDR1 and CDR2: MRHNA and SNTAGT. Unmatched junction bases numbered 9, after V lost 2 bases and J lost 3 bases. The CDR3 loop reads CASSDRLASGSEETQYF. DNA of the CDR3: TGTGCCAGCAGTGACCGCCTGGCTAGCGGGAGTGAAGAGACCCAGTACTTC.

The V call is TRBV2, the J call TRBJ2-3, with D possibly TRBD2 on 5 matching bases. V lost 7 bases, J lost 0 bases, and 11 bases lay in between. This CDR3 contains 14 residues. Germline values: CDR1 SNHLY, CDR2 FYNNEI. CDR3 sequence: CASKERTSTDTQYF. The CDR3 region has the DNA TGTGCCAGCAAGGAGCGGACGAGCACAGATACGCAGTATTTT.

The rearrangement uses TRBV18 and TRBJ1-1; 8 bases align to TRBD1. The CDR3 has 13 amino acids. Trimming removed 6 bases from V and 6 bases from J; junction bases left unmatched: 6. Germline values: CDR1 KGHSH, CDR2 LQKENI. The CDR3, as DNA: TGTGCCAGCTCCCCCGGACAGGGACCTGAAGCTTTCTTT. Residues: CASSPGQGPEAFF.

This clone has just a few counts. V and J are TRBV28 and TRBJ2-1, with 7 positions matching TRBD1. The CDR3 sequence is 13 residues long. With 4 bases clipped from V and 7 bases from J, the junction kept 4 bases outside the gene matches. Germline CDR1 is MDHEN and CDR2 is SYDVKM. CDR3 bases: TGTGCCAGCAGTTGGCAGGGGGAGAATGAGCAGTTCTTC. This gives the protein CASSWQGENEQFF. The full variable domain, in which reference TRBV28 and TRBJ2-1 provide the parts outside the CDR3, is DVKVTQSSRYLVKRTGEKVFLECVQDMDHENMFWYRQDPGLGLRLIYFSYDVKMKEKGDIPEGYSVSREKKERFSLILESASTNQTSMYLCASSWQGENEQFFGPGTRLTVL.

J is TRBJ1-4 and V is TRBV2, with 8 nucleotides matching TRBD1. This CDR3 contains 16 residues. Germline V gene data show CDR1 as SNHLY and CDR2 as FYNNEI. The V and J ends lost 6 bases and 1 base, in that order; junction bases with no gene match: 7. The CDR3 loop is CASRITTGGTNEKLFF. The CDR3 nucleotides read TGTGCCAGCAGAATCACTACAGGGGGAACTAATGAAAAACTGTTTTTT. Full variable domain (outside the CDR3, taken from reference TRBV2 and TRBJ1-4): EPEVTQTPSHQVTQMGQEVILRCVPISNHLYFYWYRQILGQKVEFLVSFYNNEISEKSEIFDDQFSVERPDGSNFTLKIRSTKLEDSAMYFCASRITTGGTNEKLFFGSGTQLSVL.

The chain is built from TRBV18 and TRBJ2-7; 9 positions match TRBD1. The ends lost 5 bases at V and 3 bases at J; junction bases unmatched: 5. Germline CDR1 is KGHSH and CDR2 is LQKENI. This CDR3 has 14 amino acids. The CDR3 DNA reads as TGTGCCAGCTCATCGAACAGGGGGCACTACGAGCAGTACTTC. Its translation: CASSSNRGHYEQYF.

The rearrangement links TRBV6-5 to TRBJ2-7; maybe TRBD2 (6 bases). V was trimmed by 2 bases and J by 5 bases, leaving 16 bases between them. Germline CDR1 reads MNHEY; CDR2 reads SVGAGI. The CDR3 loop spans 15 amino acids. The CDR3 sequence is CASSYGGGLIDEQYF. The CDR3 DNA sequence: TGTGCCAGCAGTTACGGCGGAGGGCTGATCGACGAGCAGTACTTC.

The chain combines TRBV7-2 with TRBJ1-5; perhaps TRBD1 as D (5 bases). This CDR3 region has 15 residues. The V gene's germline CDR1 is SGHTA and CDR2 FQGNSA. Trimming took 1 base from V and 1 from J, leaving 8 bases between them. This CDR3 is CASSLVGGSNQPQHF. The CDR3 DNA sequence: TGTGCCAGCAGCTTAGTGGGGGGGAGCAATCAGCCCCAGCATTTT.

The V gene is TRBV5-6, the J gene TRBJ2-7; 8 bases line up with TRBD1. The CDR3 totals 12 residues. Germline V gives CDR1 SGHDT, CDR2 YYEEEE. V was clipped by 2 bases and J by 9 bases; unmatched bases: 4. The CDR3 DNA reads TGTGCCAGCAGCTTTGACAGGGGATCGCAGTACTTC. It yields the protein CASSFDRGSQYF.